Each of the 7 T cell receptor beta chains below was sequenced from the same sample in a study of blood T cell repertoires in COVID-19. The table came from immunoSEQ multiplex PCR; TCRdb's copy has only in-frame clones and leaves some out. The sample contains approximately 300,000 clones, around 88% of which appear only once. Sequencing input: peripheral blood. The receptor set was obtained from a man aged 35-49 years with acute or convalescent COVID-19.

V and J are TRBV11-2 and TRBJ1-2; 9 positions match TRBD1. Germline trimming cut 5 bases from V and 2 bases from J; bases unmatched to any gene: 3. The CDR3 has 14 amino acids. The germline gives CDR1 SGHAT, CDR2 FQNNGV. As DNA, the CDR3 is TGTGCCAGCAGCCGGGACAGGGTAAACTATGGCTACACCTTC. This translates into CASSRDRVNYGYTF.

The chain combines TRBV19 with TRBJ2-7, with D maybe TRBD1 (5 bases). Trimming took 3 bases from V and 2 from J, leaving 8 bases between them. This CDR3 has 13 residues. Per germline, CDR1 LNHDA and CDR2 SQIVND (reference sequence). The CDR3 here is CASSIDSAYEQYF. The CDR3 DNA reads as TGTGCCAGTAGTATCGACAGCGCCTACGAGCAGTACTTC.

This clone occurred a few times. V and J are TRBV29-1 and TRBJ1-2, with D possibly TRBD1 on 6 matching bases. V gave up 5 bases and J gave up 3 bases, with 10 bases separating them. The CDR3 totals 12 residues. Looked up from germline, CDR1 is SQVTM and CDR2 is ANQGSEA. The CDR3 DNA follows: TGCAGCGTTTATACAGGGTACTATGGCTACACCTTC. Translation gives CSVYTGYYGYTF.

V gene TRBV5-4 combines with J gene TRBJ2-5; 10 bases match TRBD1. V lost 4 bases and J lost 4; bases outside the gene matches: 10. From germline, CDR1 is SGHNT and CDR2 YYREEE (reference sequence). The CDR3 runs 16 residues. In DNA form, the CDR3 reads TGTGCCAGCAGCCCCGGACAGGGGGTCGGTGTAGAGACCCAGTACTTC. It specifies CASSPGQGVGVETQYF. The variable domain in full, with the rest retrieved from reference TRBV5-4 and TRBJ2-5, is ETGVTQSPTHLIKTRGQQVTLRCSSQSGHNTVSWYQQALGQGPQFIFQYYREEENGRGNFPPRFSGLQFPNYSSELNVNALELDDSALYLCASSPGQGVGVETQYFGPGTRLLVL.

The chain couples TRBV5-4 to TRBJ2-7; 7 bases map to TRBD1. After removal of 1 base from V and 3 bases from J, the junction contained 4 bases not matched to a gene. The germline V gene encodes CDR1 SGHNT and CDR2 YYREEE (reference sequence). This CDR3 has 14 amino acids. CDR3 loop: CASSLMGTDYEQYF. The CDR3 nucleotides are TGTGCCAGCAGCTTGATGGGGACAGACTACGAGCAGTACTTC.

This chain uses TRBV6-2 or TRBV6-3 with TRBJ1-4; no firm D call. This CDR3 is 13 amino acids long. CDR1 is MNHEY and CDR2 is SVGEGT in the germline V gene. Between the trimmed V and J ends, which lost 6 bases and 11 bases, there was a span of 16 bases. CDR3 sequence: CASSPVEGEKLFF. The CDR3 DNA sequence: TGTGCCAGCAGCCCGGTCGAGGGTGAGAAACTGTTTTTT.

The gene calls are TRBV10-3 and TRBJ2-1; D gene unclear. The CDR3 is made up of 14 amino acids. The germline CDR1 and CDR2 sequences are ENHRY and SYGVKD. Trimming removed 4 bases from V and 6 bases from J, with 13 bases in between. Written as DNA, the CDR3 is TGTGCCATCAGTGTGGGCCCAGAGATCAATGAGCAGTTCTTC. It is translated as CAISVGPEINEQFF.